This entry is about one T cell receptor (beta chain). Its antigen is not identified. This sample was included in a study of radiotherapy plus CTLA-4 blockade in lung cancer. Study-wide context: About 20% of patients responded objectively, and roughly 30% achieved disease control.

The protocol was immunoSEQ multiplex PCR, while the TCRdb copy is restricted to in-frame clones and leaves out a portion. The repertoire has nearly 110,000 clones, about 83% of them found once; the top ten carry under 2.5%. Focal radiation plus CTLA-4 blockade with ipilimumab was administered to patients who had chemo-refractory metastatic non-small-cell lung cancer. In germline, CDR1 is SGDLS, CDR2 YYNGEE. V was clipped by 0 bases and J by 6 bases; unmatched bases: 13. The CDR3 contains 17 residues. Study-level results: With interferon-beta, early dynamics of blood T cell clones were reported to best predict response.

This receptor was obtained from a human donor with non-small cell lung cancer that progressed on radiotherapy plus ipilimumab. Some clones in this sample may be carry-over from other donors' samples. Here the sequenced sample was peripheral blood, taken from a patient treated with radiotherapy plus ipilimumab. The rearrangement joins TRBV9 to TRBJ2-7, with 9 bases that match TRBD2. The CDR3 DNA reads as TGTGCCAGCAGCGTAGTGGGAGCGGGGGGCACCCCATCCGAGCAGTACTTC. It is translated as CASSVVGAGGTPSEQYF. Using reference TRBV9 and TRBJ2-7 for the parts outside the CDR3, the full variable domain is DSGVTQTPKHLITATGQRVTLRCSPRSGDLSVYWYQQSLDQGLQFLIQYYNGEERAKGNILERFSAQQFPDLHSELNLSSLELGDSALYFCASSVVGAGGTPSEQYFGPGTRLTVT.